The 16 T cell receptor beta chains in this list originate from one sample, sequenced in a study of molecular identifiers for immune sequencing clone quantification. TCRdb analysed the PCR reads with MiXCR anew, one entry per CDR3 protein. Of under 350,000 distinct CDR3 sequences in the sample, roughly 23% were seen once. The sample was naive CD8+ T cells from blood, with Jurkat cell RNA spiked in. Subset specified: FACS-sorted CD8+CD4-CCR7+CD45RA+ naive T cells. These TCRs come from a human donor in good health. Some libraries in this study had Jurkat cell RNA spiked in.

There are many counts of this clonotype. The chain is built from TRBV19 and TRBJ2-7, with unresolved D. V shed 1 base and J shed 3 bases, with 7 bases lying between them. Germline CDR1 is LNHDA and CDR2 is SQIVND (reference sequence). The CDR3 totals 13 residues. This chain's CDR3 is CASSIGLFYEQYF. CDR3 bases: TGTGCCAGTAGTATAGGACTGTTCTACGAGCAGTACTTC.

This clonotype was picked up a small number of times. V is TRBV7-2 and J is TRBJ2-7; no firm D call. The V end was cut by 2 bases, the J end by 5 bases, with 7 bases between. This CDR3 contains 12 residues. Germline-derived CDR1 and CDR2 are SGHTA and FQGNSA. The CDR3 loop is CASSLRVHEQYF. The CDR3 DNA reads TGTGCCAGCAGCTTAAGGGTCCACGAGCAGTACTTC.

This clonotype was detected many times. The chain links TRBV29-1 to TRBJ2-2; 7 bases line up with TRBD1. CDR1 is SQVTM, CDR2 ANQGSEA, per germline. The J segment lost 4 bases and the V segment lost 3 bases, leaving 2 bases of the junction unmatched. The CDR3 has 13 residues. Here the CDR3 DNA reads TGCAGCGTTGAGGGACAGACCACCGGGGAGCTGTTTTTT. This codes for CSVEGQTTGELFF.

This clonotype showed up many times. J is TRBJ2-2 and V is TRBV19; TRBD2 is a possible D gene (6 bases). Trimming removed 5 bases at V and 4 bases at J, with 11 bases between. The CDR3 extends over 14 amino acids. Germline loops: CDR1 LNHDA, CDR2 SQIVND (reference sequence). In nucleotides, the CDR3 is TGTGCCAGTAGTTCAAGTAGCGGCACCGGGGAGCTGTTTTTT. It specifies CASSSSSGTGELFF.

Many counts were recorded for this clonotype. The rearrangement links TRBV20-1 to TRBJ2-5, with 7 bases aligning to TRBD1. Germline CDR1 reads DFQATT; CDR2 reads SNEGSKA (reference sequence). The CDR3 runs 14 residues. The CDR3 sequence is CSHIEGAPGETQYF. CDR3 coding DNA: TGCAGCCATATAGAGGGGGCTCCGGGAGAGACCCAGTACTTC.

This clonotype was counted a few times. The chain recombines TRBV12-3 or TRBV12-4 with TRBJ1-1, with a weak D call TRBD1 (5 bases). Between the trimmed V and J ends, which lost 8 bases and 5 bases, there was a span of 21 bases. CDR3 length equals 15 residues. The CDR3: CASGVIAGRGTEAFF. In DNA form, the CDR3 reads TGTGCCAGCGGAGTTATCGCAGGGCGGGGGACTGAAGCTTTCTTT.

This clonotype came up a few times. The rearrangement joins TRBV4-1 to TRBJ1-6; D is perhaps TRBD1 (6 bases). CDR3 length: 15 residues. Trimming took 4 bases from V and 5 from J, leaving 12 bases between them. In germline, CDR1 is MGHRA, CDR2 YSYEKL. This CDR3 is CASSPRQENNSPLHF. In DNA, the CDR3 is TGCGCCAGCAGCCCCCGACAGGAAAATAATTCACCCCTCCACTTT.

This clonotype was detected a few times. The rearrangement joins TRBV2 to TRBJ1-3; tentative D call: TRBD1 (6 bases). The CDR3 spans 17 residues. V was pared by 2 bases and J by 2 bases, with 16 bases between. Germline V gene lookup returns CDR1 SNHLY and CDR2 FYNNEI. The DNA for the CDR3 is TGTGCCAGCAGTGAATTGTTCCGGGACAAAGCTGGAAACACCATATATTTT. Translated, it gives CASSELFRDKAGNTIYF.

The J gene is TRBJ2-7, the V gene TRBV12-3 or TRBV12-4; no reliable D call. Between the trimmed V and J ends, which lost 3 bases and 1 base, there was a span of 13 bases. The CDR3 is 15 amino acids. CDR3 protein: CASSFGQSFSYEQYF. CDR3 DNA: TGTGCCAGCAGTTTCGGGCAGAGCTTTTCCTACGAGCAGTACTTC.

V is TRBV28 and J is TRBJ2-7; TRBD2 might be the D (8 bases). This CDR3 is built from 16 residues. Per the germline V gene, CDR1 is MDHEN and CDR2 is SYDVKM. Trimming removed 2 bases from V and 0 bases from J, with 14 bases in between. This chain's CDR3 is CASSLPGGGSSYEQYF. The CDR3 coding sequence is TGTGCCAGCAGTTTACCGGGAGGGGGCAGCTCCTACGAGCAGTACTTC.

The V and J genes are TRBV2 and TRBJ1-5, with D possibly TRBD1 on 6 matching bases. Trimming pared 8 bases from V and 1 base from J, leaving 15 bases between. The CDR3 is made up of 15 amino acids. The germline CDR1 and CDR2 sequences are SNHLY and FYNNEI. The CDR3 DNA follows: TGTGCCAGCCGGCGGGGGGCCGGGAGCAATCAGCCCCAGCATTTT. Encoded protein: CASRRGAGSNQPQHF. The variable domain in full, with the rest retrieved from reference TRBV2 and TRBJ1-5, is EPEVTQTPSHQVTQMGQEVILRCVPISNHLYFYWYRQILGQKVEFLVSFYNNEISEKSEIFDDQFSVERPDGSNFTLKIRSTKLEDSAMYFCASRRGAGSNQPQHFGDGTRLSIL.

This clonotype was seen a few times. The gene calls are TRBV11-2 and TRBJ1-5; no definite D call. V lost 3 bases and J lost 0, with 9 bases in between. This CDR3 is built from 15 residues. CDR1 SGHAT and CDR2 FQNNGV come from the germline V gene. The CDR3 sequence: CASSLSVSSNQPQHF. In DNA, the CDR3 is TGTGCCAGCAGCTTGTCAGTGTCTAGCAATCAGCCCCAGCATTTT.

CDR3 amino acids: CASSDALAGVETQYF. Here the CDR3 DNA reads TGTGCCAGCAGCGACGCGCTAGCGGGGGTAGAGACCCAGTACTTC. The V gene is TRBV9, the J gene TRBJ2-5; 10 nucleotides align to TRBD2. The ends lost 3 bases at V and 4 bases at J; junction bases unmatched: 6. This CDR3 has 15 amino acids. The germline V gene encodes CDR1 SGDLS and CDR2 YYNGEE.

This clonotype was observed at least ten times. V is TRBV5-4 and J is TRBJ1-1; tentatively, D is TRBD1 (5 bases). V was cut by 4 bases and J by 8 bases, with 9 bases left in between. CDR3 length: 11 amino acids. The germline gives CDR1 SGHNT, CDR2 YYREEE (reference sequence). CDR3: CASSEDSEAFF. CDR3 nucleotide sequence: TGTGCCAGCAGCGAAGACAGCGAAGCTTTCTTT.

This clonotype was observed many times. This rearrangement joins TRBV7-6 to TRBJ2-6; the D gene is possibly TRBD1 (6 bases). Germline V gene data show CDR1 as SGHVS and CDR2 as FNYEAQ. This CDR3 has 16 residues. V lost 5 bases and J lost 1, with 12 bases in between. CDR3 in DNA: TGTGCCAGCAGCGAACAGGGTCGGTCTGGGGCCAACGTCCTGACTTTC. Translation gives CASSEQGRSGANVLTF.

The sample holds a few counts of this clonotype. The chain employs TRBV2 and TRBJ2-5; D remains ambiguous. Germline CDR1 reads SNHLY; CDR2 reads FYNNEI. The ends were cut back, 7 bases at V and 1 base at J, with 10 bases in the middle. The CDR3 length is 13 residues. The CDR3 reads CASMWVAQETQYF. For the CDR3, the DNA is TGTGCCAGCATGTGGGTTGCCCAAGAGACCCAGTACTTC. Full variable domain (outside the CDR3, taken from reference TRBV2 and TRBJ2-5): EPEVTQTPSHQVTQMGQEVILRCVPISNHLYFYWYRQILGQKVEFLVSFYNNEISEKSEIFDDQFSVERPDGSNFTLKIRSTKLEDSAMYFCASMWVAQETQYFGPGTRLLVL.